These 10 T cell receptor beta chains share one sample of origin, sequenced in a study of technical replicates of blood from a few donors. Data came from immunoSEQ multiplex PCR; TCRdb stores just in-frame clones and leaves some out. The table has over 50,000 clones, about 87% seen once. Sequencing was carried out using PBMCs. The receptor source for this set is a human donor in good health. Some clones in this sample may be carry-over from other donors' samples.

This clone was recorded only once. Written as DNA, the CDR3 is TGTGCCAGCGGGGGGGGGACAGAGACCCAGTACTTC. The encoded protein is CASGGGTETQYF. The chain is built from TRBV7-9 and TRBJ2-5, with TRBD2 identical over 7 bases. CDR1 and CDR2 from the germline V gene are SEHNR and FQNEAQ (reference sequence). With 8 bases clipped from V and 4 bases from J, the junction kept 4 bases outside the gene matches. The CDR3 consists of 12 residues.

This chain joins TRBV10-3 and TRBJ2-5; 11 positions agree with TRBD2. Germline trimming cut 3 bases from V and 4 bases from J; bases unmatched to any gene: 7. Germline V gene lookup returns CDR1 ENHRY and CDR2 SYGVKD. The CDR3 has 16 amino acids. In DNA form, the CDR3 reads TGTGCCATCAGTGATCTAGCGGGGGGCGAGGGAGAGACCCAGTACTTC. Amino acid sequence: CAISDLAGGEGETQYF.

The genes are TRBV15 and TRBJ2-2; 8 bases are shared with TRBD2. Germline V CDR1 and CDR2: LNHNV, YYDKDF (reference sequence). Trimming took 8 bases from V and 4 from J; bases not matched to a gene: 18. This CDR3 comprises 18 residues. The chain's CDR3 is CATPGRSGGTLGTGELFF. CDR3 in DNA: TGTGCCACCCCCGGGAGAAGCGGGGGAACCTTGGGCACCGGGGAGCTGTTTTTT.

The chain carries TRBV18 and TRBJ2-2; tentatively, D is TRBD2 (6 bases). V was clipped by 8 bases and J by 1 base, with 8 bases between them. Germline V CDR1 and CDR2: KGHSH, LQKENI. The CDR3 is 13 residues long. CDR3 residues: CASPRGNTGELFF. CDR3 nucleotides: TGTGCCAGCCCGCGGGGGAACACCGGGGAGCTGTTTTTT.

J is TRBJ2-6 and V is TRBV4-2; D not certain. V was shortened by 1 base and J by 0 bases, with 4 bases between the two germline ends. Germline CDR1 is LGHNA and CDR2 is YNFKEQ. The CDR3 runs to 15 residues. The DNA for the CDR3 is TGTGCCAGCAGCCAAGCCAGCTCTGGGGCCAACGTCCTGACTTTC. Translation gives CASSQASSGANVLTF.

The CDR3 DNA reads as TGTGCCAGCAGCCTTATAGGGACAGTTCCGGAGCAGTACTTC. Amino acids: CASSLIGTVPEQYF. The rearrangement joins TRBV7-9 to TRBJ2-7, with 7 bases that match TRBD1. V shed 5 bases, J shed 7 bases, and the junction held 11 bases outside the gene matches. The CDR3 extends over 14 amino acids. Per the germline V gene, CDR1 is SEHNR and CDR2 is FQNEAQ (reference sequence).

The J gene is TRBJ2-3, the V gene TRBV5-4; D might be TRBD2 (6 bases). The CDR3 runs 14 residues. CDR1 and CDR2 (germline): SGHNT, YYREEE (reference sequence). The germline V and J ends were trimmed by 4 bases and 4 bases, with 13 bases remaining between them. CDR3 in amino acids: CASSQAGISDTQYF. The CDR3 nucleotides read TGTGCCAGCAGCCAGGCGGGGATATCAGATACGCAGTATTTT.

The chain joins TRBV27 to TRBJ1-3; D is unclear. Germline values: CDR1 MNHEY, CDR2 SMNVEV (reference sequence). This CDR3 has 13 amino acids. With 4 bases removed from V and 4 bases from J, the gap between germline ends came to 8 bases. CDR3 nucleotides: TGTGCCAGCAGTTCGGGAATCGGAAACACCATATATTTT. Translating it yields CASSSGIGNTIYF.

This clone was found once. The gene calls are TRBV2 and TRBJ1-6; the D gene is possibly TRBD1 (5 bases). The CDR3 totals 14 residues. Germline CDR1 is SNHLY and CDR2 is FYNNEI. The V and J ends lost 7 bases and 6 bases respectively, with 13 bases between them. Here the CDR3 reads CASTRDSRNSPLHF. As DNA, the CDR3 is TGTGCCAGCACCAGGGATTCACGTAATTCACCCCTCCACTTT.

This clone occurred a few times. V gene TRBV4-3 combines with J gene TRBJ2-7; tentatively, D is TRBD2 (6 bases). The CDR3 consists of 16 residues. Per the germline V gene, CDR1 is LGHNA and CDR2 is YSLEER. Trimming took off 1 base at V and 0 bases at J, with 13 bases between the two ends. The CDR3 DNA reads as TGCGCCAGCAGCCAAGGGGACCGGGGGACCTCCTACGAGCAGTACTTC. It codes for CASSQGDRGTSYEQYF.